These 6 T cell receptor beta chains were all obtained from the same sample, sequenced in a study of cytomegalovirus exposure and HLA in healthy donors. The PCR ran on 60 Vbeta and 13 Jbeta primers. Here immunoSEQ multiplex PCR was the method, and the copy in TCRdb shows in-frame clones only, minus some. The sample lists 90,000 to 140,000 clones; around 80% were seen once. The specimen sequenced was PBMCs. These receptors all stem from a male donor in good health and CMV-seronegative.

The V call is TRBV27, the J call TRBJ1-3; TRBD1 aligns across 10 bases. V was clipped by 6 bases and J by 2 bases; unmatched bases: 4. The CDR3 is 15 residues long. In germline, CDR1 is MNHEY, CDR2 SMNVEV (reference sequence). The CDR3 here is CASSPGTGAGNTIYF. The CDR3 bases are TGTGCCAGCAGCCCGGGGACAGGGGCTGGAAACACCATATATTTT.

The rearrangement joins TRBV30 to TRBJ2-1; 10 nucleotides match TRBD2. The CDR3 covers 16 residues. Germline lookup yields CDR1 GTSNPN and CDR2 SVGIG (reference sequence). V lost 0 bases and J lost 5; bases outside the gene matches: 7. For the CDR3, the DNA is TGTGCCTGGAGTGTCGCTAGCGGGAGTTTCCACAATGAGCAGTTCTTC. Translated, it gives CAWSVASGSFHNEQFF.

The rearrangement links TRBV29-1 to TRBJ1-2, with 7 positions matching TRBD1. Germline V gene data show CDR1 as SQVTM and CDR2 as ANQGSEA. This CDR3 has 14 amino acids. Unmatched junction bases numbered 9, after V lost 7 bases and J lost 1 base. Here the CDR3 reads CSAARDSLNYGYTF. Written as DNA, the CDR3 is TGCAGCGCGGCCCGGGACAGCCTTAACTATGGCTACACCTTC.

The J gene is TRBJ2-2, the V gene TRBV10-2; D possibly corresponds to TRBD1 (6 bases). The V end lost 7 bases, the J end lost 2 bases, and 11 bases lay between the germline ends. Per germline, CDR1 WSHSY and CDR2 SAAADI. The CDR3 totals 14 residues. CDR3 loop: CASKRDTNTGELFF. CDR3 DNA: TGCGCCAGCAAACGGGACACTAACACCGGGGAGCTGTTTTTT.

This chain links TRBV6-6 with TRBJ1-1; D is unresolved. The V gene's germline CDR1 is MNHNY and CDR2 SVGAGI (reference sequence). The CDR3 length is 12 residues. V dropped 7 bases and J dropped 3 bases, with 9 bases sitting between them. CDR3 in DNA: TGTGCCAGCACTCTGAGGGACACTGAAGCTTTCTTT. It specifies CASTLRDTEAFF.

V gene TRBV10-3 combines with J gene TRBJ2-7; TRBD1 matches at 7 bases. J was trimmed by 5 bases and V by 7 bases; bases with no gene match: 11. CDR1 and CDR2 (germline): ENHRY, SYGVKD. This CDR3 contains 14 residues. The CDR3 DNA reads as TGTGCCATCAAAGGGACAGAGGGTGGGGACGAGCAGTACTTC. Its protein product is CAIKGTEGGDEQYF.